These 22 T cell receptor beta chains share one sample of origin, sequenced in a study of lymphopenia after photon versus proton radiotherapy. Profiling relied on immunoSEQ multiplex PCR, and the TCRdb table lists in-frame clones only, not all of them. This sample has 37,000 or so clones, with 85% found just once. The sample consisted of peripheral blood, taken from a patient treated with photon-based radiotherapy. Receptors were obtained from a man aged 50 to 59 with gastric cancer.

The chain carries TRBV5-1 and TRBJ2-1, with D tentatively TRBD1 (5 bases). V lost 0 bases and J 7 bases, leaving 23 bases between the germline ends. This CDR3 has 18 amino acids. Germline values: CDR1 SGHRS, CDR2 YFSETQ. This CDR3 reads CASSLAPLGSRGMNEQFF. The CDR3 bases are TGCGCCAGCAGCTTGGCCCCACTTGGAAGTAGGGGCATGAATGAGCAGTTCTTC.

The chain employs TRBV18 and TRBJ2-1; no clear D. Germline-derived CDR1 and CDR2 are KGHSH and LQKENI. V lost 6 bases to trimming and J lost 7 bases, with 22 bases between them. This CDR3 comprises 16 residues. CDR3 protein: CASSRYESRTGNEQFF. The CDR3 DNA reads as TGTGCCAGCTCCCGATACGAATCTAGAACGGGTAATGAGCAGTTCTTC.

V usage is TRBV5-3 and J usage is TRBJ2-2, with 11 bases aligning to TRBD2. TRBV5-3 is treated as an ORF (open reading frame) with a function not yet certain. The CDR3 loop spans 15 amino acids. V trimming: 3 bases; J trimming: 6 bases; junction bases outside the gene matches: 4. The CDR3 nucleotides read TGTGCCAGAAGCTCTCGACTAGCGGGATCCGGGGAGCTGTTTTTT. It encodes CARSSRLAGSGELFF.

The chain couples TRBV7-2 to TRBJ1-3; a weak D match, TRBD1 (6 bases). V was shortened by 1 base and J by 4 bases, with 14 bases between the two germline ends. Germline lookup yields CDR1 SGHTA and CDR2 FQGNSA. The CDR3 extends over 16 amino acids. The CDR3 sequence is CASSLGIRGTGNTIYF. The CDR3 DNA sequence: TGTGCCAGCAGCTTAGGGATCAGGGGTACAGGAAACACCATATATTTT.

The chain combines TRBV6-5 with TRBJ2-7; D is perhaps TRBD1 (5 bases). The CDR3 is 14 amino acids. V shed 6 bases and J shed 3 bases, with 15 bases lying between them. CDR1 is MNHEY and CDR2 is SVGAGI in the germline V gene. The CDR3 protein is CASRSSSGFYEQYF. CDR3 nucleotides: TGTGCCAGCAGGTCCTCCTCAGGGTTCTACGAGCAGTACTTC.

This chain uses TRBV27 with TRBJ2-2; no firm D call. This CDR3 has 13 residues. The germline V gene encodes CDR1 MNHEY and CDR2 SMNVEV (reference sequence). Between the trimmed V and J ends, which lost 0 bases and 7 bases, there was a span of 6 bases. The CDR3 protein is CASSLSSFGELFF. The CDR3 DNA reads as TGTGCCAGCAGTTTATCGAGCTTCGGGGAGCTGTTTTTT.

The rearrangement links TRBV27 to TRBJ1-4, with TRBD1 matching over 12 bases. The germline gives CDR1 MNHEY, CDR2 SMNVEV (reference sequence). Unmatched junction bases numbered 10, after V lost 4 bases and J lost 7 bases. This CDR3 spans 17 amino acids. CDR3 sequence: CASSSPQRDRGREKLFF. The CDR3 bases are TGTGCCAGCAGTTCCCCCCAGCGGGACAGGGGGCGTGAAAAACTGTTTTTT.

This clone was counted a few times. V is TRBV5-6 and J is TRBJ2-2; TRBD2 agrees at 12 bases. Germline V lookup: CDR1 SGHDT, CDR2 YYEEEE. Germline trimming cut 2 bases from V and 5 bases from J; bases unmatched to any gene: 1. CDR3 length equals 15 residues. The CDR3, as DNA: TGTGCCAGCAGCTTAGGACTAGCGGGAACCGGGGAGCTGTTTTTT. Translation: CASSLGLAGTGELFF.

This chain joins TRBV6-4 and TRBJ2-5; no firm D call. The J call is uncertain, as TRBJ2-7 better fits the DNA end. The CDR3 totals 14 residues. Germline CDR1 and CDR2: MRHNA and SNTAGT. The CDR3 DNA sequence: TGTGCCACCCATCCGCCCGGAGTCACCTACGAGCAGTACTTC. It specifies CATHPPGVTYEQYF.

This chain uses TRBV9 with TRBJ2-7, with 8 bases aligning to TRBD2. Germline trimming cut 0 bases from V and 6 bases from J; bases unmatched to any gene: 14. The CDR3 has 17 residues. Germline CDR1 and CDR2: SGDLS and YYNGEE. The DNA of the CDR3 is TGTGCCAGCAGCGTAGCCCCTGGGGCGGCGGGAGGAGGCGAGCAGTACTTC. Its protein is CASSVAPGAAGGGEQYF.

This chain connects TRBV4-3 to TRBJ2-1; TRBD2 might be the D (6 bases). The CDR3 totals 16 residues. Germline CDR1 is LGHNA and CDR2 is YSLEER. The V end lost 1 base, the J end lost 6 bases, and 16 bases lay between the germline ends. As DNA, the CDR3 is TGCGCCAGCAGCCAAGCGGTCGGGGGACTCTTCAATGAGCAGTTCTTC. This sequence encodes CASSQAVGGLFNEQFF.

The chain is built from TRBV5-4 and TRBJ1-1, with TRBD1 as a possible D gene (5 bases). The CDR3 totals 18 residues. The V end lost 0 bases, the J end lost 3 bases, and 21 bases lay between the germline ends. CDR1 and CDR2 (germline): SGHNT, YYREEE (reference sequence). The CDR3 nucleotides read TGTGCCAGCAGCTTGGTGTCAACAGGCCCTAAGTGGGACACTGAAGCTTTCTTT. Its translation: CASSLVSTGPKWDTEAFF.

This chain uses TRBV4-1 with TRBJ2-7; D not resolved. The V gene's germline CDR1 is MGHRA and CDR2 YSYEKL. Trimming left V 0 bases short and J 0 bases short, with 15 bases between. This CDR3 comprises 17 residues. In DNA form, the CDR3 reads TGCGCCAGCAGCCAAGATCCGGCAGGTTCAGGCTCCTACGAGCAGTACTTC. As protein: CASSQDPAGSGSYEQYF.

The rearrangement joins TRBV5-1 to TRBJ2-3; D may be TRBD2 (5 bases). Germline V gene data show CDR1 as SGHRS and CDR2 as YFSETQ. V lost 0 bases, J lost 3 bases, and 14 bases lay in between. The CDR3 extends over 16 amino acids. The CDR3 spells CASSLGSSEGTDTQYF. The CDR3 bases are TGCGCCAGCAGCTTGGGTAGCTCCGAGGGAACAGATACGCAGTATTTT. The whole variable domain, filled in from reference TRBV5-1 and TRBJ2-3, reads KAGVTQTPRYLIKTRGQQVTLSCSPISGHRSVSWYQQTPGQGLQFLFEYFSETQRNKGNFPGRFSGRQFSNSRSEMNVSTLELGDSALYLCASSLGSSEGTDTQYFGPGTRLTVL.

Of note for this clone: A junction boundary mismatches the germline segment, possibly from a read error. The chain uses TRBV29-1 and TRBJ2-7; tentatively, D is TRBD1 or TRBD2 (6 bases each). This CDR3 spans 11 amino acids. Germline V CDR1 and CDR2: SQVTM, ANQGSEA. CDR3 amino acids: CSVAPSGAPSF. CDR3 nucleotides: TGCAGCGTTGCCCCCTCGGGGGCGCCCAGTTTC.

This sequence joins TRBV7-9 and TRBJ2-7, with 13 bases fitting TRBD2. This CDR3 has 18 residues. With 2 bases clipped from V and 5 bases from J, the junction kept 12 bases outside the gene matches. Germline V gives CDR1 SEHNR, CDR2 FQNEAQ (reference sequence). The CDR3 is CASSLYPTRTSGSHEQYF. The CDR3 nucleotides read TGTGCCAGCAGCTTATATCCCACACGGACTAGCGGGAGCCACGAGCAGTACTTC.

This clone was recorded once. The rearrangement links TRBV28 to TRBJ2-2; 13 bases are a match to TRBD2. CDR3 length: 17 residues. Germline CDR1 is MDHEN and CDR2 is SYDVKM. V shed 8 bases, J shed 5 bases, and the junction held 11 bases outside the gene matches. As DNA, the CDR3 is TGTGCCAGCGGCAGGACTAGCGGGAGAGTTAGGACCGGGGAGCTGTTTTTT. Translating gives CASGRTSGRVRTGELFF.

V gene TRBV4-1 combines with J gene TRBJ1-2; 11 positions agree with TRBD1. CDR1 and CDR2 from the germline V gene are MGHRA and YSYEKL. The CDR3 is 19 residues long. V dropped 1 base and J dropped 0; count of bases not matched to a gene: 10. CDR3 sequence reads: CASSQGSGTGGLSNYGYTF. The CDR3, as DNA: TGCGCCAGCAGCCAAGGGTCCGGGACAGGGGGGCTCTCTAACTATGGCTACACCTTC.

The rearrangement uses TRBV29-1 and TRBJ2-1, with 10 bases fitting TRBD1. Germline values: CDR1 SQVTM, CDR2 ANQGSEA. J gave up 5 bases and V 6 bases, and 4 bases lay outside the gene matches. This CDR3 has 13 residues. CDR3 protein: CSVRDRGDNEQFF. As DNA, the CDR3 is TGCAGCGTGCGGGACAGGGGAGACAATGAGCAGTTCTTC.

Turning to this clone: Its ends do not fully match the called genes, so a read error is possible. The V call is TRBV7-3, the J call TRBJ2-1; D perhaps matches TRBD2 (7 bases). Per the germline V gene, CDR1 is SGHTA and CDR2 is FQGTGA. This CDR3 contains 15 residues. The CDR3 region has the DNA TGTGCCAGCAGCTTACTCGGGGGGCAGGACAAAGAGCAGTTCTTC. Protein sequence: CASSLLGGQDKEQFF.

This clone was observed a handful of times. The rearrangement links TRBV7-3 to TRBJ1-1, with no clear D. Germline lookup yields CDR1 SGHTA and CDR2 FQGTGA. Trimming stripped 0 bases from V and 0 bases from J, with 5 bases between. CDR3 size: 14 residues. Here the CDR3 reads CASSLTGVNTEAFF. The CDR3, as DNA: TGTGCCAGCAGCTTAACCGGCGTGAACACTGAAGCTTTCTTT. Looking up the rest from reference TRBV7-3 and TRBJ1-1 gives the full variable domain: GAGVSQTPSNKVTEKGKYVELRCDPISGHTALYWYRQSLGQGPEFLIYFQGTGAADDSGLPNDRFFAVRPEGSVSTLKIQRTERGDSAVYLCASSLTGVNTEAFFGQGTRLTVV.

The CDR3 DNA reads TGTGCCAGCAGCTTTCGGGGAGGAGGGAGCCGCACAGATACGCAGTATTTT. Protein product: CASSFRGGGSRTDTQYF. The chain couples TRBV7-8 to TRBJ2-3, with D possibly TRBD2 on 6 matching bases. V was shortened by 3 bases and J by 1 base, with 17 bases between the two germline ends. Germline V lookup: CDR1 SGHVS, CDR2 FQNEAQ. The CDR3 totals 17 residues. The variable domain in full, completed from reference TRBV7-8 and TRBJ2-3, reads GAGVSQSPRYKVAKRGQDVALRCDPISGHVSLFWYQQALGQGPEFLTYFQNEAQLDKSGLPSDRFFAERPEGSVSTLKIQRTQQEDSAVYLCASSFRGGGSRTDTQYFGPGTRLTVL.